This TCR beta chain was sequenced for a study of T cells in Graves' hyperthyroidism and ophthalmopathy. Study outcomes and limitations: Blood shared most expanded thyroid clonotypes above 0.001.

Using RNA transcripts as the source, TCR beta CDR3 regions were amplified. Initially, a first-round RT-PCR of the TCR CDR3 employed the HTBI primer set. MiXCR, applied by TCRdb to the multiplex PCR reads, yields one record per CDR3 protein. The table includes 610,000 or so distinct CDR3 sequences, more than 45% detected once. As to this clonotype: The antigen remains unidentified.

The CDR3 extends over 13 amino acids. Germline lookup yields CDR1 SEHNR and CDR2 FQNEAQ (reference sequence). V dropped 5 bases and J dropped 6; count of bases not matched to a gene: 5. This sequence originates from a young woman with Graves' hyperthyroidism. The sample taken for sequencing was peripheral blood or thyroid tissue (not recorded which). The rearrangement uses TRBV7-9 and TRBJ2-7; 9 bases align to TRBD1. The CDR3 region is CASSGTGIAEQYF. CDR3 DNA: TGTGCCAGCAGCGGGACAGGGATTGCCGAGCAGTACTTC.